This TCR beta chain was documented in a study of identical twins. Ten or more counts support this clonotype. Its antigen is not known. Findings and caveats of the study: Insertions were fewer in abundant cord blood beta clonotypes, whereas memory repertoires showed none of this pattern. Cross-sectional statistics, not tracking of the same donors, supported the conclusions.

TCRdb called the 5' RACE reads again in MiXCR, with one record for every CDR3 protein. The top ten hold roughly 1.5% of the sample, which has 500,000 to 700,000 distinct CDR3 sequences, just over 7% seen once. These data were also reused for a study on yellow fever vaccine responses in identical twins.

This sequence originates from a woman aged 18-29 years in good health. Specimen: PBMCs.

The DNA of the CDR3 is TGCGCCAGCAGCCAGCCACGGGGAATGGGCACAGATACGCAGTATTTT. Translation gives CASSQPRGMGTDTQYF. The chain is built from TRBV4-1 and TRBJ2-3, with D maybe TRBD2 (5 bases). The germline V and J ends were trimmed by 3 bases and 1 base, with 14 bases remaining between them. CDR1 is MGHRA, CDR2 YSYEKL, per germline. The CDR3 runs 16 residues.